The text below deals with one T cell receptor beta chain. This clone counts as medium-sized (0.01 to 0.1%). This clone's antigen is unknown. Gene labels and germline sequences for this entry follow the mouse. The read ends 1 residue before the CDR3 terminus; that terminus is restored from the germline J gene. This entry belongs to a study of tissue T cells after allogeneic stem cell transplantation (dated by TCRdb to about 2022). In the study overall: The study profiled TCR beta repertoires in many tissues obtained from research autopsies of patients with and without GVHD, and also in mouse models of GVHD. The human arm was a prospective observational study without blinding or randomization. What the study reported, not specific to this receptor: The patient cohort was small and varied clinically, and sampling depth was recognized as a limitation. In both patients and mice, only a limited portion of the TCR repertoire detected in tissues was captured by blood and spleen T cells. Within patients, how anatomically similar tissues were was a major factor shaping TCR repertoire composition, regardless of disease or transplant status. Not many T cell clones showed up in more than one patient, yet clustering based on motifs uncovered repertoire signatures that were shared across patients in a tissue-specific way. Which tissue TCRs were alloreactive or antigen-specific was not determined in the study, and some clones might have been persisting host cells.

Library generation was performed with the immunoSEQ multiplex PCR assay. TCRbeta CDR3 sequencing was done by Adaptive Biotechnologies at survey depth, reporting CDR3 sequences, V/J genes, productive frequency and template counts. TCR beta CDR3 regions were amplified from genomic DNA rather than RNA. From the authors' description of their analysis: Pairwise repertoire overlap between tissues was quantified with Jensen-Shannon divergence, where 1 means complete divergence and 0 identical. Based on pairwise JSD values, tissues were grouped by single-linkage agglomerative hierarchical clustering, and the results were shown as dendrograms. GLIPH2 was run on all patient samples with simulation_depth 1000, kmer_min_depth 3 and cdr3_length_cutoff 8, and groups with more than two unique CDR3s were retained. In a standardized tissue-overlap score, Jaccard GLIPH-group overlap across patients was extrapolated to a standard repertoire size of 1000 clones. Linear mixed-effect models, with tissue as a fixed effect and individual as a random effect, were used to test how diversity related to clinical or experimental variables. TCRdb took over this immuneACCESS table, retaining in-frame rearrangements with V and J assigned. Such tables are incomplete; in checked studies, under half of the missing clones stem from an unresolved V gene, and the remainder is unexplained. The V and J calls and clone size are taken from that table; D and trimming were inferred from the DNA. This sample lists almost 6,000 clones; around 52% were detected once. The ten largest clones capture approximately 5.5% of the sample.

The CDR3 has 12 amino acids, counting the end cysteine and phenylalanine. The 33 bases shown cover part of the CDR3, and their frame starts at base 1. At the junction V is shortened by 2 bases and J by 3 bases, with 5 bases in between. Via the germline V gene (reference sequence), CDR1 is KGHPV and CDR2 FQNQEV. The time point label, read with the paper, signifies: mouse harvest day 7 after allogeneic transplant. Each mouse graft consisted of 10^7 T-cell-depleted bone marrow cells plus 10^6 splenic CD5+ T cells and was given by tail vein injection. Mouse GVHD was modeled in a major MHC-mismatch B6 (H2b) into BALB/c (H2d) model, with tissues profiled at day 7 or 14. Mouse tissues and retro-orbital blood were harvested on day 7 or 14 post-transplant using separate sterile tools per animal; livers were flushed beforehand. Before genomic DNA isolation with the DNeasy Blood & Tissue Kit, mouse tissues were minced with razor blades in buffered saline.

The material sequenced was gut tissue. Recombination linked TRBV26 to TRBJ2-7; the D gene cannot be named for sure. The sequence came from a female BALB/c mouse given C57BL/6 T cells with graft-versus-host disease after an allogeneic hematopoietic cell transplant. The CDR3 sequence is CASSLRDYEQYF. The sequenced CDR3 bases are TGTGCCAGCAGTCTGCGGGACTATGAACAGTAC.